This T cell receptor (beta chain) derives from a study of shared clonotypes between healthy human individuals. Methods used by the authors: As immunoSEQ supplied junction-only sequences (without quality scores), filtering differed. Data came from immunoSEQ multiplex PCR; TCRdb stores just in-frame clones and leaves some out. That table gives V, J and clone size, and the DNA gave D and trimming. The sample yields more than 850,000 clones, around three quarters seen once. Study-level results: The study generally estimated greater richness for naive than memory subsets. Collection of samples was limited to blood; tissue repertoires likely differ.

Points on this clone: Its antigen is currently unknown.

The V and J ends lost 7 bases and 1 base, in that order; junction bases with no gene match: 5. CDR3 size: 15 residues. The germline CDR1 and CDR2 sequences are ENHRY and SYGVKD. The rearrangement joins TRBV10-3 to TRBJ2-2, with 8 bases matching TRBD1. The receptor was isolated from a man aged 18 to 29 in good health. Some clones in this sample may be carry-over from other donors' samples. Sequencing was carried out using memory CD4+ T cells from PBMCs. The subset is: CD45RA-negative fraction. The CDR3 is CAIKMDRENTGELFF. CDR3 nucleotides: TGTGCCATCAAGATGGACAGGGAGAACACCGGGGAGCTGTTTTTT.